Presented here are 21 T cell receptor beta chains from one specimen sequenced in a study of T cells expressing NK-cell markers. TCRdb re-called the 5' RACE reads; every CDR3 protein appears as one record, without DNA. Reported are a few hundred thousand distinct CDR3 sequences; the ten largest clones contain 5.2%. Sequenced: blood T cells: a sorted CD56 or NKG2C T cell subset, CD4+ or CD8+ T cells, or bulk PBMC T cells (not recorded which). The receptor set was obtained from a man between 18 and 69 years old in good health.

The rearrangement joins TRBV7-9 to TRBJ2-2; checking the TCRdb D call of TRBD1 is not possible without DNA. The V gene's germline CDR1 is SEHNR and CDR2 FQNEAQ (reference sequence). The CDR3 spans 15 residues. CDR3 in amino acids: CASSPPPRDTGELFF.

The chain carries TRBV7-2 and TRBJ1-2. This CDR3 spans 15 amino acids. Germline CDR1 SGHTA, CDR2 FQGNSA. The CDR3 here is CASSSGPGTTGGYTF.

This rearrangement joins TRBV6-1 to TRBJ2-7; TCRdb returns TRBD1, unconfirmable since there is no DNA. The V gene's germline CDR1 is MNHNS and CDR2 SASEGT. This CDR3 comprises 14 residues. CDR3 residues: CASSPGDRHYEQYF.

This chain uses TRBV12-3 or TRBV12-4 with TRBJ2-5; TCRdb calls TRBD1, which cannot be checked without DNA. The CDR3 sequence is 14 residues long. The CDR3: CASTRWGARETQYF.

V and J are TRBV19 and TRBJ2-7; without DNA, the TCRdb call of TRBD1 cannot be checked. CDR1 and CDR2 from the germline V gene are LNHDA and SQIVND (reference sequence). The CDR3 sequence is 16 residues long. CDR3 sequence reads: CASSTRQTGKLYEQYF.

The gene calls are TRBV7-8 and TRBJ1-5; the TCRdb D gene call, TRBD1, has no DNA to confirm it. Germline CDR1 and CDR2: SGHVS and FQNEAQ. The CDR3 runs to 15 residues. The CDR3 is CASSGRSDRDQPQHF.

CDR3 sequence reads: CASSLGRVLKAFF. V and J are TRBV7-9 and TRBJ1-1. CDR1 and CDR2 from the germline V gene are SEHNR and FQNEAQ (reference sequence). This CDR3 is 13 amino acids long.

The chain has TRBV20-1 and TRBJ1-1. The CDR3 extends over 11 amino acids. Per germline, CDR1 DFQATT and CDR2 SNEGSKA (reference sequence). Here the CDR3 reads CSAFGFSEAFF.

The chain uses TRBV18 and TRBJ2-3; TCRdb returns TRBD1, unconfirmable since there is no DNA. Germline lookup yields CDR1 KGHSH and CDR2 LQKENI. This CDR3 contains 17 residues. The CDR3 sequence: CASSPRQIAGGADTQYF.

The V gene is TRBV6-6, the J gene TRBJ2-1; TCRdb proposes TRBD2, but this gene call is untestable without DNA. The germline V gene encodes CDR1 MNHNY and CDR2 SVGAGI (reference sequence). The CDR3 has 12 amino acids. CDR3 loop: CANGDGRNEQFF.

V usage is TRBV20-1 and J usage is TRBJ2-5; TCRdb selects TRBD2, and the lack of DNA leaves this call unchecked. The CDR3 consists of 14 residues. CDR1 DFQATT and CDR2 SNEGSKA come from the germline V gene (reference sequence). This chain's CDR3 is CSAPPSGAEETQYF.

V is TRBV24-1 and J is TRBJ2-1; the D call from TCRdb, TRBD2, cannot be confirmed without DNA. CDR3 length: 16 amino acids. In germline, CDR1 is KGHDR, CDR2 SFDVKD. The CDR3 loop is CATSDRLAGIYNEQFF.

The chain links TRBV3-1 to TRBJ2-3. In germline, CDR1 is LGHDT, CDR2 YNNKEL (reference sequence). This CDR3 has 14 residues. CDR3 loop: CASSRHGSTDTQYF.

This rearrangement joins TRBV15 to TRBJ2-5; TCRdb's D call of TRBD2 is untestable without DNA. The CDR3 loop spans 17 amino acids. In germline, CDR1 is LNHNV, CDR2 YYDKDF (reference sequence). CDR3 loop: CATSTLRTSGGQETQYF.

The CDR3: CASSLGPAGTGEREQYF. This chain joins TRBV5-6 and TRBJ2-7; TCRdb reports TRBD1, a call that lacks DNA to check it against. Looked up from germline, CDR1 is SGHDT and CDR2 is YYEEEE. The CDR3 contains 17 residues.

This rearrangement joins TRBV20-1 to TRBJ2-1; TCRdb returns TRBD1, unconfirmable since there is no DNA. This CDR3 has 17 residues. Germline values: CDR1 DFQATT, CDR2 SNEGSKA (reference sequence). The CDR3 reads CSAVSPPGQGGAGEQFF.

CDR3 loop: CASSYLAGGLSNRGELFF. The J gene is TRBJ2-2, the V gene TRBV6-5; TCRdb gives TRBD2 as the D gene, but with no DNA this cannot be confirmed. CDR3 length: 18 residues. The germline V gene encodes CDR1 MNHEY and CDR2 SVGAGI.

The chain uses TRBV11-2 and TRBJ2-3; TCRdb calls TRBD1, which cannot be checked without DNA. This CDR3 region has 18 residues. In germline, CDR1 is SGHAT, CDR2 FQNNGV. The CDR3 sequence is CASSKYGGWVSSTDTQYF.

The chain is built from TRBV28 and TRBJ1-5; the D call from TCRdb, TRBD1, cannot be confirmed without DNA. Germline V gene sequence: CDR1 MDHEN, CDR2 SYDVKM. The length of the CDR3 is 16 residues. The CDR3 protein is CASSAPSVQNLGPQHF.

The J gene is TRBJ2-3, the V gene TRBV7-3; TCRdb names TRBD1, which stays unverified in the absence of DNA. Germline CDR1 SGHTA, CDR2 FQGTGA. The CDR3 length is 13 residues. CDR3 amino acids: CASSTGTDYTQYF. The whole variable domain, filled in from reference TRBV7-3 and TRBJ2-3, reads GAGVSQTPSNKVTEKGKYVELRCDPISGHTALYWYRQSLGQGPEFLIYFQGTGAADDSGLPNDRFFAVRPEGSVSTLKIQRTERGDSAVYLCASSTGTDYTQYFGPGTRLTVL.

This rearrangement joins TRBV6-5 to TRBJ2-5; the D call from TCRdb, TRBD2, cannot be confirmed without DNA. Germline V CDR1 and CDR2: MNHEY, SVGAGI. CDR3 size: 16 residues. CDR3: CASSYLARGVRETQYF.